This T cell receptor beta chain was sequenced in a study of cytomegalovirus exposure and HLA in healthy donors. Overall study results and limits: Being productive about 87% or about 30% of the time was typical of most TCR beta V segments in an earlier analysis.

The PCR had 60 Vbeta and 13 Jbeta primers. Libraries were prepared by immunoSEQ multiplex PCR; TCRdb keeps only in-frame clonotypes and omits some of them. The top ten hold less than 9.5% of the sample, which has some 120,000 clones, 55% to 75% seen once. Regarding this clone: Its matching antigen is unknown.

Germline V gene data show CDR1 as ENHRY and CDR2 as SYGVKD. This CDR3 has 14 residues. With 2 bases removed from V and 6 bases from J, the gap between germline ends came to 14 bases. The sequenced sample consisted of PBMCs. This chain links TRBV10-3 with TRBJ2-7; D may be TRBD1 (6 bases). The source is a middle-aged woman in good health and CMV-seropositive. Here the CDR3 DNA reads TGTGCCATCAGTGAGATAACAGGGAGTGGCGAGCAGTACTTC. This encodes CAISEITGSGEQYF.